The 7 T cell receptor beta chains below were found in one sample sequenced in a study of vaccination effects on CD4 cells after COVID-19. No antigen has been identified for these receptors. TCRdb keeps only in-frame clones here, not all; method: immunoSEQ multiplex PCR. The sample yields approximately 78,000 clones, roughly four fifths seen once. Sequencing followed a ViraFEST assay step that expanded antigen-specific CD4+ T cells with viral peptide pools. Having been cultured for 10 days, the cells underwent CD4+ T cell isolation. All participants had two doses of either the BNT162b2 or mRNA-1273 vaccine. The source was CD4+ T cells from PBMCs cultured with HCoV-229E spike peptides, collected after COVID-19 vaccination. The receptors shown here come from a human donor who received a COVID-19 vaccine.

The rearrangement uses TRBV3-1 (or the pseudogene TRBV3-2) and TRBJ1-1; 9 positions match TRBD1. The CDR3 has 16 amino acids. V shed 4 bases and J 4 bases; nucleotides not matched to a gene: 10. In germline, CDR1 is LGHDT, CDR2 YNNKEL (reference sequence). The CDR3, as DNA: TGTGCCAGCAGCCGTAAAGCGGGGACAGGGACCACTGAAGCTTTCTTT. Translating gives CASSRKAGTGTTEAFF.

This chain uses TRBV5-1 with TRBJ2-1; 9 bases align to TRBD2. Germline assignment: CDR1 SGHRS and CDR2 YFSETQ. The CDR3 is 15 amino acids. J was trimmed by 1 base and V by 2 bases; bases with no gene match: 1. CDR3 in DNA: TGCGCCAGCAGCTTAACTAGCGGGTCCTACAATGAGCAGTTCTTC. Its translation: CASSLTSGSYNEQFF. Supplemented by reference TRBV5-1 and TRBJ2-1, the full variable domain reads KAGVTQTPRYLIKTRGQQVTLSCSPISGHRSVSWYQQTPGQGLQFLFEYFSETQRNKGNFPGRFSGRQFSNSRSEMNVSTLELGDSALYLCASSLTSGSYNEQFFGPGTRLTVL.

The CDR3 region has the DNA TGCGCCAGCAGCTCGACTCCGGGACTAGCGGGGGGCTCGAACACCGGGGAGCTGTTTTTT. Residues: CASSSTPGLAGGSNTGELFF. This chain uses TRBV5-1 with TRBJ2-2, with 15 bases matching TRBD2. V lost 3 bases, J lost 0 bases, and 9 bases stayed unmatched. Germline V gives CDR1 SGHRS, CDR2 YFSETQ. This CDR3 contains 20 residues.

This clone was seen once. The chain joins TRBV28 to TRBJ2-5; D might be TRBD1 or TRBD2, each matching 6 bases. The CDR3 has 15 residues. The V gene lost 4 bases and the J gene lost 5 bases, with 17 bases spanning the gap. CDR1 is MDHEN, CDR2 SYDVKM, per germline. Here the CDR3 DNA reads TGTGCCAGCAGTTCCGGGGGCTCCCCCCCGGAGACCCAGTACTTC. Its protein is CASSSGGSPPETQYF.

This chain's CDR3 is CASSIKQGLNTEAFF. The CDR3 nucleotides read TGTGCCAGTAGTATAAAACAGGGGTTGAACACTGAAGCTTTCTTT. J is TRBJ1-1 and V is TRBV19; 7 bases align to TRBD1. Germline V gene lookup returns CDR1 LNHDA and CDR2 SQIVND (reference sequence). With V trimmed by 2 bases and J by 0 bases, 3 bases remained unmatched. The CDR3 totals 15 residues.

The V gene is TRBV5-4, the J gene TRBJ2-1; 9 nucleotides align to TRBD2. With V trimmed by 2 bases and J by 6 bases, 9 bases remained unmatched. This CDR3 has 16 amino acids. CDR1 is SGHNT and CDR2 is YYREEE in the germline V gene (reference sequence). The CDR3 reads CASSFSGLARVNEQFF. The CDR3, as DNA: TGTGCCAGCAGCTTTAGCGGACTAGCGAGGGTCAATGAGCAGTTCTTC.

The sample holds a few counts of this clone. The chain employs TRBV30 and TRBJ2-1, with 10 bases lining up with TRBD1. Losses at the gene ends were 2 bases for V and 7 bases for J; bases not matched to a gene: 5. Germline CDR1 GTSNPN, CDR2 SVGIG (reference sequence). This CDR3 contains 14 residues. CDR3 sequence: CAWSTPGQGNEQFF. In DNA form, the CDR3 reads TGTGCCTGGAGTACACCGGGACAGGGGAATGAGCAGTTCTTC.